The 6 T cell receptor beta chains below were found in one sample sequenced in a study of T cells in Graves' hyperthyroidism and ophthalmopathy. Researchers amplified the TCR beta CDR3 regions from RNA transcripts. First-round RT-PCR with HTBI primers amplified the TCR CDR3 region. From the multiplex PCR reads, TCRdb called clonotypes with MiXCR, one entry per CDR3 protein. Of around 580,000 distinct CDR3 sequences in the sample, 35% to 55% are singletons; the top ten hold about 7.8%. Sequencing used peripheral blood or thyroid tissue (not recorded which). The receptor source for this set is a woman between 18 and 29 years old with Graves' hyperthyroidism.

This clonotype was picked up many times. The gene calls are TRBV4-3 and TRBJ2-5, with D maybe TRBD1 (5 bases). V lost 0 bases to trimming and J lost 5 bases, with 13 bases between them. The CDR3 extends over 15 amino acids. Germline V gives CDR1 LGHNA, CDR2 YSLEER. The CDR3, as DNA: TGCGCCAGCAGCCAAGATGCGGCAGGGTGGGAGACCCAGTACTTC. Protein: CASSQDAAGWETQYF.

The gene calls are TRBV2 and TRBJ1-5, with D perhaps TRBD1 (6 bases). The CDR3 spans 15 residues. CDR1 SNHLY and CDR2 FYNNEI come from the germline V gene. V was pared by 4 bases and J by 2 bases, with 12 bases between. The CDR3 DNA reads TGTGCCAGCAGTGTCAGGGGATTCGGCAATCAGCCCCAGCATTTT. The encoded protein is CASSVRGFGNQPQHF.

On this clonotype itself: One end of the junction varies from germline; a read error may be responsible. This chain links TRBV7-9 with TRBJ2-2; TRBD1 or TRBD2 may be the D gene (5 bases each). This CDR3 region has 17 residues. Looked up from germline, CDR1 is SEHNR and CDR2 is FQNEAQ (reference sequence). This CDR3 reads CASSSQAGTSNTVELFF. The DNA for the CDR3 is TGTGCCAGCAGTTCCCAAGCCGGGACCTCGAACACCGTGGAGCTGTTTTTT. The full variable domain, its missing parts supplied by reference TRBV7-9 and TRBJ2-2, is DTGVSQNPRHKITKRGQNVTFRCDPISEHNRLYWYRQTLGQGPEFLTYFQNEAQLEKSRLLSDRFSAERPKGSFSTLEIQRTEQGDSAMYLCASSSQAGTSNTVELFFGEGSRLTVL.

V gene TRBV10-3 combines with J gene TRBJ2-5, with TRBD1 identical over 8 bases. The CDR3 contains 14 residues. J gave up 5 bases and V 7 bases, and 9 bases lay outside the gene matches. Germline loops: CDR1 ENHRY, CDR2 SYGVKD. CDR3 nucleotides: TGTGCCATCAATTTCGGACAGGGCGGCGAGACCCAGTACTTC. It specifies CAINFGQGGETQYF.

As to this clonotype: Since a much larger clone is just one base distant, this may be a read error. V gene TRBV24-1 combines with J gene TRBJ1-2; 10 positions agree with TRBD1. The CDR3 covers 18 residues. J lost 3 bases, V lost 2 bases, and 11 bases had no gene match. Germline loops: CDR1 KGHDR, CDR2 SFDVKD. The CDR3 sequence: CATSDSTGTGELDYGYTF. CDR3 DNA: TGTGCCACCAGTGATTCTACCGGGACAGGGGAACTCGACTATGGCTACACCTTC.

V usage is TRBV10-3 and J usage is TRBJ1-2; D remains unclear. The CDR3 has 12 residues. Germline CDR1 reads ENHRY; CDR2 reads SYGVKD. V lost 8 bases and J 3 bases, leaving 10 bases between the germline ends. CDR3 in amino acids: CAIVGLYYGYTF. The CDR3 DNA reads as TGTGCCATCGTAGGACTGTACTATGGCTACACCTTC.